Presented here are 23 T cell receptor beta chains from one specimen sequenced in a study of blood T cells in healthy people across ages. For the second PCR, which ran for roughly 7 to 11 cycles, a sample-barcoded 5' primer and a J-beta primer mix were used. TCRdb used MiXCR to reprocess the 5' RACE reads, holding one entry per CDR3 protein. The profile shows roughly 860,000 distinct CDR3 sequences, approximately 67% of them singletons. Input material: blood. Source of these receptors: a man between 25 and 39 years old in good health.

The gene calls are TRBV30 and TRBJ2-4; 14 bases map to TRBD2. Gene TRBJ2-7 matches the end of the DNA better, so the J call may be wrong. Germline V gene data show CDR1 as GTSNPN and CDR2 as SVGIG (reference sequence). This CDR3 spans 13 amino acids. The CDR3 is CALTGTSGGEQYF. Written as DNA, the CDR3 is TGTGCCTTGACCGGGACTAGCGGGGGCGAGCAGTACTTC.

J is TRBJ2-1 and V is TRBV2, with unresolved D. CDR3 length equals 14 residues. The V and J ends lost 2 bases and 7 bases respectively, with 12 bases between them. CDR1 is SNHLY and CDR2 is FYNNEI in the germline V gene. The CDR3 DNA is TGTGCCAGCAGTGAACAAGCTACTTCGAATGAGCAGTTCTTC. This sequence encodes CASSEQATSNEQFF.

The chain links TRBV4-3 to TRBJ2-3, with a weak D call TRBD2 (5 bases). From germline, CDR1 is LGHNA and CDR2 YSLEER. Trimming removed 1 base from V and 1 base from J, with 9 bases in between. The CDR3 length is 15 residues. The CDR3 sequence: CASSQAGSRTDTQYF. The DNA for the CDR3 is TGCGCCAGCAGCCAAGCGGGGAGTCGCACAGATACGCAGTATTTT.

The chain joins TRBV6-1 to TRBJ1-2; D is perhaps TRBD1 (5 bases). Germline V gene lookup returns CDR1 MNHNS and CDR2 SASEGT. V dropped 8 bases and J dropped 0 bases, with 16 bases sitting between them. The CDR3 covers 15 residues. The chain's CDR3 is CASHEQVSSNYGYTF. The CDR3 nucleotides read TGTGCCAGCCATGAACAGGTTTCCTCTAACTATGGCTACACCTTC.

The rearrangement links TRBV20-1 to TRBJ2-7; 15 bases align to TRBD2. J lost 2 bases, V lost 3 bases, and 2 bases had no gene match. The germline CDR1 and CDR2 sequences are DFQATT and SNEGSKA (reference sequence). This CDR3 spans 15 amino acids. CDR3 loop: CSARRTSGGAYEQYF. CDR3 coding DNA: TGCAGTGCTAGGAGGACTAGCGGGGGGGCCTACGAGCAGTACTTC.

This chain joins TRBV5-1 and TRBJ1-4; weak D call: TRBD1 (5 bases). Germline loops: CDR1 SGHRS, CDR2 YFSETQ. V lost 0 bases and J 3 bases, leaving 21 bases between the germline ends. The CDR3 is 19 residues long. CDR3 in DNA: TGCGCCAGCAGCTTGGAGCTACAGGCGGGTTTTTCGTCTAATGAAAAACTGTTTTTT. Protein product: CASSLELQAGFSSNEKLFF.

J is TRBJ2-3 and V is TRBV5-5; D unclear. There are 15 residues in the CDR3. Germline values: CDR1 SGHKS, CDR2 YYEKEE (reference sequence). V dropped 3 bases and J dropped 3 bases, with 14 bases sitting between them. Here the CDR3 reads CASSYLLGSTDTQYF. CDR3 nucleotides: TGTGCCAGCAGCTACCTATTAGGGTCAACAGATACGCAGTATTTT.

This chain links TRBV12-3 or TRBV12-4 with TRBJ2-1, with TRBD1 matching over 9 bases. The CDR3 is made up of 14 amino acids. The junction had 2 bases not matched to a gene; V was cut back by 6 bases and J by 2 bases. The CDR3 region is CASSWTGAYNEQFF. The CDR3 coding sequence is TGTGCCAGCAGCTGGACAGGGGCCTACAATGAGCAGTTCTTC.

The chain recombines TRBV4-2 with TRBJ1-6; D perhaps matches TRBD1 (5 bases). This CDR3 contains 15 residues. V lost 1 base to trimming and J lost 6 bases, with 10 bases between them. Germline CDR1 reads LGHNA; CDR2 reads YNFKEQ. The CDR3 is CASSQGGKANSPLHF. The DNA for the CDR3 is TGTGCCAGCAGCCAAGGGGGGAAGGCTAATTCACCCCTCCACTTT.

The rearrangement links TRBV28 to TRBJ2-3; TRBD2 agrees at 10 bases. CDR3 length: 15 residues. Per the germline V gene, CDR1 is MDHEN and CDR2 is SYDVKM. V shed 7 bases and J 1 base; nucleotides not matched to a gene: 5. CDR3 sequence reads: CASMGLAGGTDTQYF. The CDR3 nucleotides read TGTGCCAGCATGGGGCTAGCGGGGGGCACAGATACGCAGTATTTT.

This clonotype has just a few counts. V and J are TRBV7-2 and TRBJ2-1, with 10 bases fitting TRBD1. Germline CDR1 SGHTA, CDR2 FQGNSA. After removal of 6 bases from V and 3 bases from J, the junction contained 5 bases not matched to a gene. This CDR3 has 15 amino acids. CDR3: CASRAGQGFYNEQFF. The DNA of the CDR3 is TGTGCCAGCAGGGCGGGACAGGGGTTCTACAATGAGCAGTTCTTC.

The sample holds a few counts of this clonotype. CDR3 bases: TGTGCCAGCAGCTTACTCCTGGGCTCCACAGATACGCAGTATTTT. Translating it yields CASSLLLGSTDTQYF. The chain has TRBV7-2 and TRBJ2-3; D not resolved. V was shortened by 2 bases and J by 2 bases, with 11 bases between the two germline ends. From germline, CDR1 is SGHTA and CDR2 FQGNSA. The CDR3 length is 15 residues. The full variable domain, its missing parts supplied by reference TRBV7-2 and TRBJ2-3, is GAGVSQSPSNKVTEKGKDVELRCDPISGHTALYWYRQSLGQGLEFLIYFQGNSAPDKSGLPSDRFSAERTGGSVSTLTIQRTQQEDSAVYLCASSLLLGSTDTQYFGPGTRLTVL.

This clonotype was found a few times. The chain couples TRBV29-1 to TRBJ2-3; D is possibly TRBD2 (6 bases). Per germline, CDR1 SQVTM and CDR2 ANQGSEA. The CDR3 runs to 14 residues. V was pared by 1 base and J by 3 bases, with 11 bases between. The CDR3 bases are TGCAGCGTTGAAGTCGGAGCGGGTACAGATACGCAGTATTTT. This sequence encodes CSVEVGAGTDTQYF.

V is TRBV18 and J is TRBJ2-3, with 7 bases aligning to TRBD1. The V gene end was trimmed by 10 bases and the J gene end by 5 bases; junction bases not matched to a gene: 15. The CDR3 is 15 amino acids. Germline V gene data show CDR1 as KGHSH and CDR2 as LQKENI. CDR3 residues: CAIPPGTDRGDTQYF. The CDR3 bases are TGTGCCATCCCGCCGGGGACAGACAGAGGAGATACGCAGTATTTT. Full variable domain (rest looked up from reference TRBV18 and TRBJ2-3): NAGVMQNPRHLVRRRGQEARLRCSPMKGHSHVYWYRQLPEEGLKFMVYLQKENIIDESGMPKERFSAEFPKEGPSILRIQQVVRGDSAAYFCAIPPGTDRGDTQYFGPGTRLTVL.

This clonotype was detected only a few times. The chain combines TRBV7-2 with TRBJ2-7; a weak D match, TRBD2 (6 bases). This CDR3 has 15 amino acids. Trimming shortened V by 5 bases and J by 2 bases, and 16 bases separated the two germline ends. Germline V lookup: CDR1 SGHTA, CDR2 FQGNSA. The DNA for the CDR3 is TGTGCCAGCAGCCCCATGGAGGGGACTGCCTACGAGCAGTACTTC. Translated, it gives CASSPMEGTAYEQYF. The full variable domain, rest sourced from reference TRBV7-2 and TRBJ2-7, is GAGVSQSPSNKVTEKGKDVELRCDPISGHTALYWYRQSLGQGLEFLIYFQGNSAPDKSGLPSDRFSAERTGGSVSTLTIQRTQQEDSAVYLCASSPMEGTAYEQYFGPGTRLTVT.

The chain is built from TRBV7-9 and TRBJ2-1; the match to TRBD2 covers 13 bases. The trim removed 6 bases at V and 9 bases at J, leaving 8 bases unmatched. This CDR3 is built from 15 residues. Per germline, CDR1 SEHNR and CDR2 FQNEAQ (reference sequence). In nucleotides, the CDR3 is TGTGCCAGCAGTTTGACTAGCGGGGGGAGTAGTGAGCAGTTCTTC. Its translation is CASSLTSGGSSEQFF.

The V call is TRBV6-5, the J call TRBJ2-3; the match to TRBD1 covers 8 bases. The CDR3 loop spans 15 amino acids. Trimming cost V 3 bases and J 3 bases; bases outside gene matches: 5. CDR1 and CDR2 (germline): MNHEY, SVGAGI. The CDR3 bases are TGTGCCAGCAGTTATGGACAGGGAAGGACAGATACGCAGTATTTT. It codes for CASSYGQGRTDTQYF.

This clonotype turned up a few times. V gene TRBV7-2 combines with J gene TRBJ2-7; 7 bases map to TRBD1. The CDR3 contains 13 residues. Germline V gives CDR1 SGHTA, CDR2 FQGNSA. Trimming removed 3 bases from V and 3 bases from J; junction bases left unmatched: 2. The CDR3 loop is CASSLDRLYEQYF. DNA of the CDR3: TGTGCCAGCAGCTTGGACAGGCTCTACGAGCAGTACTTC.

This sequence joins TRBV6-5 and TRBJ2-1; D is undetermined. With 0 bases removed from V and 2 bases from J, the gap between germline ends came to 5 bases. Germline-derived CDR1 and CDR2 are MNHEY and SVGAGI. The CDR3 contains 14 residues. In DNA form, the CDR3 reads TGTGCCAGCAGTTACTCGGACCCCTACAATGAGCAGTTCTTC. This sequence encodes CASSYSDPYNEQFF.

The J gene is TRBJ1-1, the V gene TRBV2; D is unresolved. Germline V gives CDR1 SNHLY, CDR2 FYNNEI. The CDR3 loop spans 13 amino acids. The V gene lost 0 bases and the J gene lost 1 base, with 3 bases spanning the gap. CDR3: CASSEAGNTEAFF. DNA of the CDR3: TGTGCCAGCAGTGAAGCGGGGAACACTGAAGCTTTCTTT. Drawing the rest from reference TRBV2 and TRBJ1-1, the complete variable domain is EPEVTQTPSHQVTQMGQEVILRCVPISNHLYFYWYRQILGQKVEFLVSFYNNEISEKSEIFDDQFSVERPDGSNFTLKIRSTKLEDSAMYFCASSEAGNTEAFFGQGTRLTVV.

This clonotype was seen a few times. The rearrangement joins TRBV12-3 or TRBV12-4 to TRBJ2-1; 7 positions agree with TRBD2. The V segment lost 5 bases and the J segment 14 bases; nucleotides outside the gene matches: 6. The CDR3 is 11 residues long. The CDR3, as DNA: TGTGCCAGCAGTGAGACTAGCTACAAGTTCTTC. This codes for CASSETSYKFF.

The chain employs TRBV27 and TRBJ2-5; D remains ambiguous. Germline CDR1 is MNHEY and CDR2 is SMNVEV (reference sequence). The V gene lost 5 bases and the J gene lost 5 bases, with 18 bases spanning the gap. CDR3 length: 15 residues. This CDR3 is CASSHLGRTQETQYF. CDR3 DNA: TGTGCCAGCAGTCACCTCGGACGCACTCAGGAGACCCAGTACTTC.

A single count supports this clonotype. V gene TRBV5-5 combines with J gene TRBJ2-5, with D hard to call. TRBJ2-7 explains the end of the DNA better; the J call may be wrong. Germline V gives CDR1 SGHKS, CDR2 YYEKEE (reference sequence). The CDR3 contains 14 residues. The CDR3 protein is CASNFALLVYEQYF. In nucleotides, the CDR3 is TGTGCCAGCAACTTCGCGTTATTAGTATACGAGCAGTACTTC.